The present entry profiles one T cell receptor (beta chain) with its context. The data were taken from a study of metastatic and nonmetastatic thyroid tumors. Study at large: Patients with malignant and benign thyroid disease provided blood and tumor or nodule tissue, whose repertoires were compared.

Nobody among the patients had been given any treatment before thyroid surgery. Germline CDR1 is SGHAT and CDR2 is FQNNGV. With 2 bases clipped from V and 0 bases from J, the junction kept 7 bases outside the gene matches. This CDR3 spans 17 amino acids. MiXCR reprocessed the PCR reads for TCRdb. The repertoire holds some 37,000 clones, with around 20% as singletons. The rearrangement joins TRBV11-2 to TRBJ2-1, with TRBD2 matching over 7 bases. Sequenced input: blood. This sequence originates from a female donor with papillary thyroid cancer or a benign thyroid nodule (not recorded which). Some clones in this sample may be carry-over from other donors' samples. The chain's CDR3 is CASSLRGVGLSYNEQFF. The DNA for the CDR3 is TGTGCCAGCAGCTTACGGGGGGTGGGTCTCTCCTACAATGAGCAGTTCTTC. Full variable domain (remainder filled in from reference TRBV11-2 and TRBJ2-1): EAGVAQSPRYKIIEKRQSVAFWCNPISGHATLYWYQQILGQGPKLLIQFQNNGVVDDSQLPKDRFSAERLKGVDSTLKIQPAKLEDSAVYLCASSLRGVGLSYNEQFFGPGTRLTVL.